The T cell receptor beta chain under discussion was sequenced for a study of identical twins' blood T cells. Whole-study results and caveats: Top TCRbeta clonotypes were shared more with twin than unrelated donors. Twins reportedly had markedly more similar V usage than unrelated donors, even among out-of-frame TCRbeta clonotypes.

The CDR3 is 14 amino acids. Trimming left V 3 bases short and J 2 bases short, with 10 bases between. Per the germline V gene, CDR1 is LNHDA and CDR2 is SQIVND (reference sequence). Concerning this clonotype: Its antigen is currently unknown.

In the original workflow: Each library had about 2.2 to 3.6 million CDR3 reads and about 100,000 to nearly 500,000 clonotypes. TCRdb re-called the 5' RACE reads through MiXCR, storing one row per CDR3 protein. Here the V and J calls rest on TCRdb's processing, not on the authors' analysis. The sample records fewer than 450,000 distinct CDR3 sequences, roughly 27% being singletons. The sequence came from a woman aged 18-49 years in good health. The rearrangement joins TRBV19 to TRBJ1-2; no reliable D call. Sequenced: PBMCs. Here the CDR3 reads CASSILRTNYGYTF. The CDR3 coding sequence is TGTGCCAGTAGTATCCTCCGGACCAACTATGGCTACACCTTC.